A selection of T cell receptor beta chains follows, all from one sample in a study of shared clonotypes between healthy human individuals. Data came from immunoSEQ multiplex PCR; TCRdb stores just in-frame clones and leaves some out. The table has some 980,000 clones, over 60% seen once; the top ten hold roughly 1.5%. Sequencing used memory CD4+ T cells sorted from blood. Source of these receptors: a man aged 18 to 35 in good health. CDR3s include the opening cysteine and the closing phenylalanine or tryptophan. The D gene is left open where the match is weak. Rows may omit the clone size; those that give it use once, few, many or a size class.

J | size | V | D | CDR3 | DNA
TRBJ1-2 | NA | TRBV20-1 | NA | CSLMGLYGYTF | TGCAGCCTTATGGGGTTATATGGCTACACCTTC
TRBJ1-1 | NA | TRBV19 | NA | CASSGITGTEAFF | TGTGCCAGTAGTGGAATTACGGGCACTGAAGCTTTCTTT
TRBJ2-1 | NA | TRBV28 | TRBD2 | CASTIWGGTNNEQFF | TGTGCCAGCACCATCTGGGGGGGGACCAACAATGAGCAGTTCTTC
TRBJ2-3 | NA | TRBV5-1 | NA | CASSPLWGRTDTQYF | TGCGCCAGCAGCCCCCTCTGGGGCCGCACAGATACGCAGTATTTT
TRBJ2-1 | NA | TRBV30 | TRBD2 | CAWSGGVFGNEQFF | TGTGCCTGGAGCGGGGGGGTTTTTGGCAATGAGCAGTTCTTC
TRBJ2-7 | NA | TRBV7-9 | TRBD2 | CASSLTPPAGSNYEQYF | TGTGCCAGCAGCTTAACCCCCCCAGCGGGATCGAACTACGAGCAGTACTTC
TRBJ1-1 | NA | TRBV19 | TRBD1 | CASSMGQGVRAFF | TGTGCCAGTAGTATGGGCCAGGGGGTAAGAGCTTTCTTT
TRBJ1-5 | NA | TRBV19 | NA | CASSLLTGSNQPQHF | TGTGCCAGTAGTCTGTTGACAGGATCAAATCAGCCCCAGCATTTT
TRBJ1-1 | NA | TRBV19 | NA | CASSVQVNTEAFF | TGTGCCAGTAGTGTGCAGGTCAACACTGAAGCTTTCTTT
TRBJ2-1 | NA | TRBV11-2 | TRBD2 | CASSLMYLAGNEQFF | TGTGCCAGCAGCTTAATGTACCTAGCGGGGAATGAGCAGTTCTTC
TRBJ2-7 | few | TRBV11-2 | TRBD1 | CASNLDRVSYEQYF | TGTGCCAGCAACTTGGACAGGGTCTCCTACGAGCAGTACTTC
TRBJ2-2 | NA | TRBV5-1 | TRBD2 | CASSLGTSVGAGELFF | TGCGCCAGCAGCTTGGGTACTAGCGTTGGCGCCGGGGAGCTGTTTTTT
TRBJ2-3 | once | TRBV5-1 | TRBD2 | CASSPSGGLTDTQYF | TGCGCCAGCAGCCCTAGCGGGGGCCTCACAGATACGCAGTATTTT
TRBJ2-3 | few | TRBV9 | TRBD1 | CASSVGTGVMSSTDTQYF | TGTGCCAGCAGCGTCGGGACAGGAGTGATGTCTAGCACAGATACGCAGTATTTT
TRBJ2-7 | NA | TRBV2 | TRBD1 | CASRKTGVEQYF | TGTGCCAGCAGGAAGACAGGGGTCGAGCAGTACTTC
TRBJ1-6 | few | TRBV28 | NA | CASSRTWTTNSPLHF | TGTGCCAGCAGCCGCACCTGGACAACTAATTCACCCCTCCACTTT
TRBJ2-7 | NA | TRBV27 | TRBD2 | CASSLREANYEQYF | TGTGCCAGCAGTTTGCGGGAGGCGAACTACGAGCAGTACTTC
TRBJ1-1 | many | TRBV6-5 | TRBD1 | CASRGQGMTEAFF | TGTGCCAGCAGGGGACAGGGGATGACTGAAGCTTTCTTT
TRBJ1-4 | many | TRBV19 | NA | CASSIVSDKLVLFF | TGTGCCAGTAGTATAGTGAGTGACAAGTTAGTCCTGTTTTTT
TRBJ2-3 | NA | TRBV10-3 | NA | CAISVGGTDTQYF | TGTGCCATCAGTGTTGGGGGAACAGATACGCAGTATTTT
TRBJ1-4 | NA | TRBV7-9 | NA | CASSLDVQGTNEKLFF | TGTGCCAGCAGCTTAGACGTACAGGGCACTAATGAAAAACTGTTTTTT
TRBJ2-3 | NA | TRBV5-1 | TRBD2 | CASSLGLAGEGLDTQYF | TGCGCCAGCAGCTTGGGGTTAGCGGGGGAGGGCCTCGATACGCAGTATTTT
TRBJ2-5 | NA | TRBV30 | NA | CAWSVPPETQYF | TGTGCCTGGAGTGTACCCCCAGAGACCCAGTACTTC
TRBJ2-7 | few | TRBV11-2 | TRBD2 | CASSPGGYEQYF | TGTGCCAGCAGCCCGGGGGGCTACGAGCAGTACTTC